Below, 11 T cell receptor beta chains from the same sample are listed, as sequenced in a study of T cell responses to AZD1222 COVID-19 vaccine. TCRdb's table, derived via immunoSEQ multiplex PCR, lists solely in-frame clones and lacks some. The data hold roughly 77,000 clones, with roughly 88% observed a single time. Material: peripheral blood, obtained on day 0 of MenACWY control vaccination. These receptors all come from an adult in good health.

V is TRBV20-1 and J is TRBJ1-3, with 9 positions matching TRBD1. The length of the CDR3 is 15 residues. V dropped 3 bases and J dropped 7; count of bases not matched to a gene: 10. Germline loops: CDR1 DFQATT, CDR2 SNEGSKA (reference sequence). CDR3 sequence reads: CSASPQPDRGNTIYF. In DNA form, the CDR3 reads TGCAGTGCTAGTCCCCAGCCCGACAGGGGGAACACCATATATTTT.

The CDR3 is CASSRDGNEKLFF. CDR3 bases: TGTGCCAGCAGCCGGGACGGCAATGAAAAACTGTTTTTT. The chain carries TRBV9 and TRBJ1-4, with a tentative D call TRBD1 (5 bases). This CDR3 contains 13 residues. V was shortened by 4 bases and J by 5 bases, with 9 bases between the two germline ends. CDR1 is SGDLS and CDR2 is YYNGEE in the germline V gene. Supplemented by reference TRBV9 and TRBJ1-4, the full variable domain reads DSGVTQTPKHLITATGQRVTLRCSPRSGDLSVYWYQQSLDQGLQFLIQYYNGEERAKGNILERFSAQQFPDLHSELNLSSLELGDSALYFCASSRDGNEKLFFGSGTQLSVL.

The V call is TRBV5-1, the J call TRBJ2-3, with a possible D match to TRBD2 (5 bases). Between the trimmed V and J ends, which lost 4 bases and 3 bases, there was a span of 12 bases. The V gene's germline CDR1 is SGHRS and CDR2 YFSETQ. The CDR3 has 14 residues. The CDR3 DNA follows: TGCGCCAGCAGCACGGAGGACTGGACAGATACGCAGTATTTT. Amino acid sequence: CASSTEDWTDTQYF.

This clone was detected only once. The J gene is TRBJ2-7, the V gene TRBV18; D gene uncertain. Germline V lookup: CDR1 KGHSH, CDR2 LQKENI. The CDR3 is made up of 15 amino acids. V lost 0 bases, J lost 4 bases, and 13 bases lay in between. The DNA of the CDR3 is TGTGCCAGCTCACCACCGGTCAGTTCCGGTTACGAGCAGTACTTC. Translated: CASSPPVSSGYEQYF.

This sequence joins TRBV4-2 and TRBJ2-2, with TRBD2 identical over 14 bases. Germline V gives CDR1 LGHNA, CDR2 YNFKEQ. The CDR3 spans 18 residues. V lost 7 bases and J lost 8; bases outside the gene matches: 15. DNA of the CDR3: TGTGCCAGCACCCTCAAGATGACGACTAGCGGGGGGGCTGGGGAGCTGTTTTTT. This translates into CASTLKMTTSGGAGELFF.

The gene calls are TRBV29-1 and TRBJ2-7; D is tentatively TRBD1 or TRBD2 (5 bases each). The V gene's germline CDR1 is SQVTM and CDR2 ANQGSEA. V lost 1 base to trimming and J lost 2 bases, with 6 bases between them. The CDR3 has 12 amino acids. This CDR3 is CSVEGDPYEQYF. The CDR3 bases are TGCAGCGTTGAAGGGGACCCCTACGAGCAGTACTTC.

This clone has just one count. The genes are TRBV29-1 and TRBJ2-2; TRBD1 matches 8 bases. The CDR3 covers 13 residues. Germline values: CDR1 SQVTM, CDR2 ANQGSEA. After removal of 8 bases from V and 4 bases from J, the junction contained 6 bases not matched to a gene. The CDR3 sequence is CSTQGARTGELFF. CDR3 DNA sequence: TGCAGCACGCAGGGGGCGCGCACCGGGGAGCTGTTTTTT.

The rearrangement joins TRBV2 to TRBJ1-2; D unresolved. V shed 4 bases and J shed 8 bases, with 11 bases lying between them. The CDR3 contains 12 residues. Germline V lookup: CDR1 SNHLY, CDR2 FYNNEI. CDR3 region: CASSGGSRGYTF. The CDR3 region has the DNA TGTGCCAGCAGTGGTGGCTCGCGAGGCTACACCTTC.

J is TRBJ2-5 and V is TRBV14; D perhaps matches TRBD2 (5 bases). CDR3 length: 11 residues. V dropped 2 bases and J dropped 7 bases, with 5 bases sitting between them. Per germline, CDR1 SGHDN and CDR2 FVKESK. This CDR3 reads CASSQSGTQYF. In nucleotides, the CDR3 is TGTGCCAGCAGCCAAAGCGGGACCCAGTACTTC.

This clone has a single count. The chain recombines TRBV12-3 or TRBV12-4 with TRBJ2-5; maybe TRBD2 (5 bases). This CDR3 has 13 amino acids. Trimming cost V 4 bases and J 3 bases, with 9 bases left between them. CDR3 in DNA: TGTGCCAGCAGTTCCACTAGAGAAGAGACCCAGTACTTC. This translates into CASSSTREETQYF.

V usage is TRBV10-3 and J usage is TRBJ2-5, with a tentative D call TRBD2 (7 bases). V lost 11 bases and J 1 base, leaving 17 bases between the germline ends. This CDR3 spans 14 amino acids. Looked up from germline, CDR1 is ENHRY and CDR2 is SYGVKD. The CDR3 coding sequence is TGTGCCGTCGGTGGGGCGGGGGCCCAAGAGACCCAGTACTTC. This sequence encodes CAVGGAGAQETQYF.